Following are 32 T cell receptor beta chains from one sample sequenced in a study of OX40 agonist ivuxolimab in advanced cancers. Generated by immunoSEQ multiplex PCR, the TCRdb table keeps only in-frame clones and is missing some. The sample yields tens of thousands of clones, 89% seen once. This material consisted of CD4+ or CD8+ T cells sorted from blood, taken in a trial of the OX40 agonist ivuxolimab. Receptors were obtained from an adult with an advanced solid tumor such as melanoma, head and neck, liver or kidney cancer.

The genes are TRBV19 and TRBJ2-1, with a weak D call TRBD2 (6 bases). The CDR3 contains 14 residues. V lost 9 bases to trimming and J lost 0 bases, with 12 bases between them. Looked up from germline, CDR1 is LNHDA and CDR2 is SQIVND (reference sequence). In DNA form, the CDR3 reads TGTGCCAGCGAAGGGAGGTCCTCCTACAATGAGCAGTTCTTC. Its translation: CASEGRSSYNEQFF.

This clone was counted only a few times. CDR3 region: CASSRRQGPYNEQFF. In DNA form, the CDR3 reads TGTGCCAGCAGTCGACGACAGGGACCATACAATGAGCAGTTCTTC. V is TRBV27 and J is TRBJ2-1, with 7 bases lining up with TRBD1. This CDR3 is 15 amino acids long. V lost 5 bases and J lost 4; bases outside the gene matches: 8. Germline CDR1 MNHEY, CDR2 SMNVEV (reference sequence).

The chain combines TRBV7-8 with TRBJ1-1, with TRBD1 identical over 7 bases. J gave up 5 bases and V 5 bases, and 5 bases lay outside the gene matches. The CDR3 runs to 13 residues. Germline CDR1 is SGHVS and CDR2 is FQNEAQ. CDR3 amino acids: CASSQQGTTEAFF. The CDR3 nucleotides are TGTGCCAGCAGCCAACAGGGGACGACTGAAGCTTTCTTT.

This sequence joins TRBV29-1 and TRBJ2-7; D possibly corresponds to TRBD1 (7 bases). V lost 7 bases and J lost 0, with 19 bases in between. CDR3 length equals 15 residues. Germline lookup yields CDR1 SQVTM and CDR2 ANQGSEA. CDR3 amino acids: CSARTTGEGSYEQYF. The CDR3 DNA is TGCAGCGCCAGGACTACAGGGGAAGGCTCCTACGAGCAGTACTTC.

The chain's CDR3 is CASSPTVSGRGNEQFF. In nucleotides, the CDR3 is TGTGCCAGCTCGCCCACTGTTAGCGGGAGGGGCAATGAGCAGTTCTTC. The genes are TRBV18 and TRBJ2-1; 11 bases match TRBD2. Germline V lookup: CDR1 KGHSH, CDR2 LQKENI. This CDR3 is built from 16 residues. V was pared by 6 bases and J by 6 bases, with 10 bases of the junction left unmatched.

The gene calls are TRBV6-5 and TRBJ2-3, with 9 bases lining up with TRBD2. This CDR3 region has 16 residues. The J segment lost 4 bases and the V segment lost 0 bases, leaving 5 bases of the junction unmatched. Germline V gives CDR1 MNHEY, CDR2 SVGAGI. CDR3 amino acids: CASSYSGGGGSDTQYF. CDR3 bases: TGTGCCAGCAGTTACTCAGGCGGGGGGGGCTCAGATACGCAGTATTTT.

The rearrangement joins TRBV5-1 to TRBJ1-1; 8 bases align to TRBD1. Germline CDR1 reads SGHRS; CDR2 reads YFSETQ. CDR3 length equals 15 residues. With V trimmed by 4 bases and J by 1 base, 6 bases remained unmatched. The DNA of the CDR3 is TGCGCCAGCAGCGCCCGGACAGGGTCGAACACTGAAGCTTTCTTT. This translates into CASSARTGSNTEAFF.

The J gene is TRBJ2-4, the V gene TRBV6-5, with D unclear. The V end lost 8 bases, the J end lost 1 base, and 15 bases lay between the germline ends. This CDR3 has 15 amino acids. Germline loops: CDR1 MNHEY, CDR2 SVGAGI. This CDR3 is CASAHESTAKNIQYF. The CDR3 DNA follows: TGTGCCAGCGCCCACGAGAGTACGGCCAAAAACATTCAGTACTTC.

The V gene is TRBV4-2, the J gene TRBJ2-5; possibly TRBD1 or TRBD2 for D (5 bases each). The ends were cut back, 1 base at V and 3 bases at J, with 12 bases in the middle. Germline V lookup: CDR1 LGHNA, CDR2 YNFKEQ. CDR3 length: 15 amino acids. Written as DNA, the CDR3 is TGTGCCAGCAGCCAAGTCCCAGGGAGTGAAGAGACCCAGTACTTC. Protein: CASSQVPGSEETQYF.

This rearrangement joins TRBV12-5 to TRBJ2-7, with 8 bases lining up with TRBD1. The germline gives CDR1 LGHNT, CDR2 FRNRAP. CDR3 length: 17 residues. V shed 5 bases and J 4 bases; nucleotides not matched to a gene: 16. The CDR3 DNA reads as TGTGCTAGTGGTCGCTCCTCCTTGACAGGGGCATTATACGAGCAGTACTTC. It translates to CASGRSSLTGALYEQYF. The variable domain in full, completed from reference TRBV12-5 and TRBJ2-7, reads DARVTQTPRHKVTEMGQEVTMRCQPILGHNTVFWYRQTMMQGLELLAYFRNRAPLDDSGMPKDRFSAEMPDATLATLKIQPSEPRDSAVYFCASGRSSLTGALYEQYFGPGTRLTVT.

This chain uses TRBV6-1 with TRBJ2-3; D call uncertain. The CDR3 spans 18 residues. V shed 3 bases and J shed 6 bases, with 25 bases lying between them. Germline CDR1 reads MNHNS; CDR2 reads SASEGT. The CDR3 spells CASSELGPHWQVSDTQYF. CDR3 nucleotides: TGTGCCAGCAGTGAGTTGGGTCCTCACTGGCAGGTGTCTGATACGCAGTATTTT.

The chain joins TRBV7-9 to TRBJ2-7, with 9 positions matching TRBD1. Germline CDR1 and CDR2: SEHNR and FQNEAQ (reference sequence). This CDR3 region has 15 residues. Trimming took 4 bases from V and 4 from J; bases not matched to a gene: 8. The CDR3 here is CASSSRDREQYEQYF. The CDR3 DNA reads TGTGCCAGCAGCTCCCGGGACAGGGAACAATACGAGCAGTACTTC. Based on the CDR3 plus reference TRBV7-9 and TRBJ2-7, the full variable domain is DTGVSQNPRHKITKRGQNVTFRCDPISEHNRLYWYRQTLGQGPEFLTYFQNEAQLEKSRLLSDRFSAERPKGSFSTLEIQRTEQGDSAMYLCASSSRDREQYEQYFGPGTRLTVT.

This sequence joins TRBV9 and TRBJ2-7, with D possibly matching TRBD1 (5 bases). CDR1 and CDR2 (germline): SGDLS, YYNGEE. This CDR3 has 13 amino acids. With 0 bases removed from V and 3 bases from J, the gap between germline ends came to 7 bases. CDR3 sequence reads: CASSVGQNYEQYF. The CDR3 bases are TGTGCCAGCAGCGTAGGACAGAACTACGAGCAGTACTTC.

This clone was seen once. The chain employs TRBV7-8 and TRBJ2-4; perhaps TRBD2 as D (6 bases). The V end was cut by 3 bases, the J end by 6 bases, with 15 bases between. The CDR3 is 15 amino acids. The germline gives CDR1 SGHVS, CDR2 FQNEAQ. The chain's CDR3 is CASSLTEGSINIQYF. The CDR3 nucleotides read TGTGCCAGCAGCTTGACGGAGGGCTCAATAAACATTCAGTACTTC.

The rearrangement links TRBV9 to TRBJ2-7, with TRBD2 identical over 7 bases. The germline V gene has CDR1 SGDLS and CDR2 YYNGEE. Trimming removed 4 bases from V and 4 bases from J; junction bases left unmatched: 11. The CDR3 has 15 residues. The CDR3 DNA is TGTGCCAGCAGCCCGACCGGGGGGAGGGCTTACGAGCAGTACTTC. This sequence encodes CASSPTGGRAYEQYF.

This chain uses TRBV2 with TRBJ1-3; no firm D call. Deletions cut 7 bases from V and 3 bases from J, with 7 bases between. The CDR3 contains 12 residues. Germline CDR1 is SNHLY and CDR2 is FYNNEI. CDR3 nucleotides: TGTGCCAGCAAGGCACTTGGAAACACCATATATTTT. Its translation is CASKALGNTIYF.

This chain joins TRBV4-1 and TRBJ2-7; no clear D gene. V was clipped by 0 bases and J by 0 bases, with 6 bases between them. Germline CDR1 and CDR2: MGHRA and YSYEKL. The CDR3 covers 14 residues. The CDR3 protein is CASSQDRSSYEQYF. The CDR3, as DNA: TGCGCCAGCAGCCAAGATAGGAGCTCCTACGAGCAGTACTTC.

This rearrangement joins TRBV6-5 to TRBJ2-1; perhaps D is TRBD1 or TRBD2 (5 bases each). The germline gives CDR1 MNHEY, CDR2 SVGAGI. Trimming stripped 2 bases from V and 6 bases from J, with 11 bases between. This CDR3 is 14 amino acids long. The CDR3 is CASSYRGDGNEQFF. The CDR3 DNA reads TGTGCCAGCAGTTACAGAGGGGACGGCAATGAGCAGTTCTTC.

The chain couples TRBV5-5 to TRBJ2-7; 7 bases line up with TRBD1. The CDR3 has 14 residues. The V gene end was trimmed by 0 bases and the J gene end by 2 bases; junction bases not matched to a gene: 2. The germline CDR1 and CDR2 sequences are SGHKS and YYEKEE (reference sequence). DNA of the CDR3: TGTGCCAGCAGCTTGGGACAGGGAGCCTACGAGCAGTACTTC. It translates to CASSLGQGAYEQYF.

DNA for the CDR3: TGCGCCAGCAGCCAAGTGTCCCGCGGGGCTCTTGGCTACACCTTC. This encodes CASSQVSRGALGYTF. The V gene is TRBV4-1, the J gene TRBJ1-2, with a possible D match to TRBD1 (5 bases). From germline, CDR1 is MGHRA and CDR2 YSYEKL. V was cut by 1 base and J by 7 bases, with 16 bases left in between. The length of the CDR3 is 15 residues.

The V gene is TRBV5-1, the J gene TRBJ2-3; tentative D call: TRBD1 (6 bases). Germline CDR1 reads SGHRS; CDR2 reads YFSETQ. This CDR3 is 14 amino acids long. Trimming removed 2 bases at V and 2 bases at J, with 9 bases between. The CDR3 is CASSFRGATDTQYF. CDR3 bases: TGCGCCAGCAGCTTCAGGGGAGCCACAGATACGCAGTATTTT.

The chain joins TRBV5-8 to TRBJ1-6, with D hard to call. This CDR3 has 14 residues. The V end lost 0 bases, the J end lost 8 bases, and 9 bases lay between the germline ends. In germline, CDR1 is SGHTS, CDR2 YDEGEE. The CDR3 region has the DNA TGTGCCAGCAGCTTGGAACAGTATTATTCACCCCTCCACTTT. Encoded protein: CASSLEQYYSPLHF.

The chain is built from TRBV15 and TRBJ2-7; 9 bases line up with TRBD2. This CDR3 spans 13 amino acids. Germline CDR1 is LNHNV and CDR2 is YYDKDF (reference sequence). V gave up 3 bases and J gave up 3 bases; unmatched junction bases: 0. The DNA for the CDR3 is TGTGCCACCAGCAGGACTAGCGGCTACGAGCAGTACTTC. Its translation: CATSRTSGYEQYF.

The chain employs TRBV21-1 and TRBJ2-7; TRBD2 was called by the table and not checked on the DNA. TRBV21-1 is classified as a pseudogene. The CDR3 totals 14 residues. CDR3 amino acids: CASKGLATSYEQYF. Written as DNA, the CDR3 is TGTGCCAGCAAGGGACTAGCGACCTCCTACGAGCAGTACTTC.

V is TRBV29-1 and J is TRBJ1-1; 7 bases line up with TRBD1. This CDR3 comprises 12 residues. Per germline, CDR1 SQVTM and CDR2 ANQGSEA. With 5 bases clipped from V and 2 bases from J, the junction kept 2 bases outside the gene matches. The DNA of the CDR3 is TGCAGCGTTAGGGACAGCAACACTGAAGCTTTCTTT. The encoded protein is CSVRDSNTEAFF.

The chain recombines TRBV6-1 with TRBJ1-2; a weak D match, TRBD1 (6 bases). The CDR3 is 14 amino acids. Germline V CDR1 and CDR2: MNHNS, SASEGT. The V gene lost 6 bases and the J gene lost 4 bases, with 15 bases spanning the gap. The CDR3 nucleotides are TGTGCCAGCAGCCTGGACAGATCCGCCTATGGCTACACCTTC. This encodes CASSLDRSAYGYTF.

The chain is built from TRBV7-7 and TRBJ2-1, with TRBD2 matching 16 bases. V was pared by 0 bases and J by 8 bases, with 10 bases of the junction left unmatched. From germline, CDR1 is SSHAT and CDR2 FNYEAQ (reference sequence). This CDR3 contains 19 residues. This CDR3 is CASSLASGLAGGPSDEQFF. CDR3 in DNA: TGTGCCAGCAGCTTAGCGTCGGGACTAGCGGGAGGGCCTTCGGATGAGCAGTTCTTC.

Concerning this clone: One end of the junction varies from germline; a read error may be responsible. V gene TRBV2 combines with J gene TRBJ2-3; TRBD2 aligns across 8 bases. Germline loops: CDR1 SNHLY, CDR2 FYNNEI. The CDR3 is made up of 14 amino acids. The chain's CDR3 is CASRPAGGTDTQYF. CDR3 coding DNA: TGTGCGAGCAGGCCAGCGGGGGGCACAGATACGCAGTATTTT. The full variable domain, with the rest looked up from reference TRBV2 and TRBJ2-3, is EPEVTQTPSHQVTQMGQEVILRCVPISNHLYFYWYRQILGQKVEFLVSFYNNEISEKSEIFDDQFSVERPDGSNFTLKIRSTKLEDSAMYFCASRPAGGTDTQYFGPGTRLTVL.

The V and J genes are TRBV29-1 and TRBJ2-5; D tentatively reads TRBD1 or TRBD2 (5 bases each). V lost 4 bases and J lost 5, with 11 bases in between. Germline V gives CDR1 SQVTM, CDR2 ANQGSEA. The CDR3 loop spans 12 amino acids. CDR3 nucleotide sequence: TGCAGCGTTGGACGGGACGCGGAGACCCAGTACTTC. Its translation: CSVGRDAETQYF.

The V call is TRBV13, the J call TRBJ2-3, with 14 positions matching TRBD2. The J segment lost 2 bases and the V segment lost 7 bases, leaving 11 bases of the junction unmatched. The CDR3 contains 18 residues. Looked up from germline, CDR1 is PRHDT and CDR2 is FYEKMQ (reference sequence). The CDR3 DNA reads as TGTGCCAGCACGGTTGGGACTAGCGGGGGAGAGGTCACAGATACGCAGTATTTT. Protein product: CASTVGTSGGEVTDTQYF.

The rearrangement uses TRBV11-2 and TRBJ2-1; 12 nucleotides match TRBD2. V shed 1 base, J shed 4 bases, and the junction held 5 bases outside the gene matches. The germline gives CDR1 SGHAT, CDR2 FQNNGV. CDR3 size: 17 residues. The CDR3 loop is CASSLVLAGGPYNEQFF. CDR3 DNA: TGTGCCAGCAGCTTAGTACTAGCGGGAGGACCGTACAATGAGCAGTTCTTC.

This clone was seen a handful of times. V usage is TRBV2 and J usage is TRBJ1-4; the D is unclear. V dropped 3 bases and J dropped 12 bases, with 8 bases sitting between them. The length of the CDR3 is 11 residues. Germline lookup yields CDR1 SNHLY and CDR2 FYNNEI. The CDR3 region is CASSDPEQLFF. The CDR3 DNA follows: TGTGCCAGCAGTGATCCCGAACAACTGTTTTTT.